This T cell receptor beta chain is drawn from a study of Ad26.COV2.S vaccination and SARS-CoV-2 variants. The V end lost 4 bases, the J end lost 3 bases, and 11 bases lay between the germline ends. From germline, CDR1 is KGHSH and CDR2 LQKENI. This CDR3 is 14 amino acids long. This clone was detected only once. Generated by immunoSEQ multiplex PCR, the TCRdb table keeps only in-frame clones and is missing some. The sample holds 300,000 to 500,000 clones; roughly nine tenths are singletons and the top ten take under 4%. Treatment in this sample: over 15 received Ad26.COV2.S at low or high dose, single or two shots; several received placebo; per-sample allocation not given. Day 63 following the first vaccine or placebo injection was when the samples were taken. A Boston adult aged 18-55 years was the donor.

The specimen comprised peripheral blood, sampled in a trial of Ad26.COV2.S vaccine versus placebo. The origin of this receptor is a person aged 18-60 years who received the Ad26.COV2.S COVID-19 vaccine or a placebo. The genes are TRBV18 and TRBJ2-3; a weak D match, TRBD2 (5 bases). This CDR3 reads CASSRGAGTDTQYF. CDR3 nucleotides: TGTGCCAGCTCACGGGGAGCTGGGACAGATACGCAGTATTTT. The entire variable domain, with the rest obtained from reference TRBV18 and TRBJ2-3, is as follows: NAGVMQNPRHLVRRRGQEARLRCSPMKGHSHVYWYRQLPEEGLKFMVYLQKENIIDESGMPKERFSAEFPKEGPSILRIQQVVRGDSAAYFCASSRGAGTDTQYFGPGTRLTVL.